These T cell receptor beta chains were read from a single sample in a study of PD-1 blockade in classical Hodgkin lymphoma. TCRdb keeps only in-frame clones here, not all; method: immunoSEQ multiplex PCR. This sample has 43,000 or so clones; about three quarters occur once, and the top ten carry 11%. The sample in question was peripheral blood mononuclear cells (PBMCs), obtained at baseline. The receptors shown here come from a human donor with classical Hodgkin lymphoma. Each CDR3 is given with its conserved first and last residue. Fields, in order: J gene, V gene, CDR3 length, D gene, clone size, CDR3 protein, CDR3 DNA. A D gene is named only where the DNA matches it firmly. Some rows mark clone size as missing; the rest say once, few, many or name a class of expanded clone.

j_call: TRBJ2-2
v_call: TRBV11-2
cdr3_length: 16
d_call: TRBD2
clone_size: -
cdr3_aa: CASSLTSGTNTGELFF
cdr3_nt: TGTGCCAGCAGCTTGACTAGCGGGACGAACACCGGGGAGCTGTTTTTT

j_call: TRBJ1-5
v_call: TRBV6-5
cdr3_length: 13
d_call: TRBD1
clone_size: -
cdr3_aa: CASSRDSYQPQHF
cdr3_nt: TGTGCCAGCAGCAGGGACAGCTATCAGCCCCAGCATTTT

j_call: TRBJ2-1
v_call: TRBV2
cdr3_length: 15
d_call: -
clone_size: -
cdr3_aa: CASSSPGLYYNEQFF
cdr3_nt: TGTGCCAGCAGTAGCCCGGGACTTTACTACAATGAGCAGTTCTTC

j_call: TRBJ2-5
v_call: TRBV11-1
cdr3_length: 15
d_call: TRBD2
clone_size: -
cdr3_aa: CASSLGGSVRETQYF
cdr3_nt: TGTGCCAGCAGCTTAGGCGGGAGTGTTCGGGAGACCCAGTACTTC

j_call: TRBJ2-5
v_call: TRBV11-2
cdr3_length: 14
d_call: -
clone_size: -
cdr3_aa: CASSLDPSWETQYF
cdr3_nt: TGTGCCAGCAGCTTAGATCCATCGTGGGAGACCCAGTACTTC

j_call: TRBJ2-7
v_call: TRBV6-5
cdr3_length: 14
d_call: TRBD1
clone_size: -
cdr3_aa: CASSLRQGAREQYF
cdr3_nt: TGTGCCAGCAGTTTAAGACAGGGGGCTAGGGAGCAGTACTTC

j_call: TRBJ2-7
v_call: TRBV7-9
cdr3_length: 14
d_call: TRBD1
clone_size: -
cdr3_aa: CASSFQAGGNEQYF
cdr3_nt: TGTGCCAGCAGCTTTCAGGCAGGGGGCAACGAGCAGTACTTC

j_call: TRBJ2-2
v_call: TRBV7-2
cdr3_length: 13
d_call: TRBD2
clone_size: -
cdr3_aa: CASSPGGTGELFF
cdr3_nt: TGTGCCAGCAGCCCGGGGGGTACCGGGGAGCTGTTTTTT

j_call: TRBJ1-2
v_call: TRBV6-5
cdr3_length: 15
d_call: -
clone_size: -
cdr3_aa: CASSYKATANYGYTF
cdr3_nt: TGTGCCAGCAGTTACAAGGCGACAGCTAACTATGGCTACACCTTC

j_call: TRBJ2-1
v_call: TRBV11-3
cdr3_length: 17
d_call: TRBD2
clone_size: -
cdr3_aa: CASSGHIRGGRYNEQFF
cdr3_nt: TGTGCCAGCAGCGGTCATATTCGGGGCGGGAGGTACAATGAGCAGTTCTTC

j_call: TRBJ2-1
v_call: TRBV29-1
cdr3_length: 14
d_call: -
clone_size: -
cdr3_aa: CSVEGTASMYEQFF
cdr3_nt: TGCAGCGTTGAAGGGACGGCCTCTATGTATGAGCAGTTCTTC

j_call: TRBJ2-2
v_call: TRBV28
cdr3_length: 15
d_call: TRBD2
clone_size: -
cdr3_aa: CASSPGGRTTGELFF
cdr3_nt: TGTGCCAGCAGTCCCGGGGGGAGGACCACCGGGGAGCTGTTTTTT

j_call: TRBJ2-3
v_call: TRBV27
cdr3_length: 15
d_call: TRBD2
clone_size: once
cdr3_aa: CATLLKRGVQDTQYF
cdr3_nt: TGTGCCACTCTCCTTAAGCGGGGGGTCCAAGATACGCAGTATTTT

j_call: TRBJ2-3
v_call: TRBV6-9
cdr3_length: 14
d_call: -
clone_size: -
cdr3_aa: CASSLGGAVNTQYF
cdr3_nt: TGTGCCAGCAGTTTAGGGGGGGCCGTCAATACGCAGTATTTT

j_call: TRBJ2-5
v_call: TRBV12-1
cdr3_length: 12
d_call: -
clone_size: -
cdr3_aa: CASSLHPAIQYF
cdr3_nt: TGTGCCAGCAGCTTACACCCCGCGATCCAGTACTTC

j_call: TRBJ1-2
v_call: TRBV6-5
cdr3_length: 14
d_call: -
clone_size: -
cdr3_aa: CASMELGGPYGYTF
cdr3_nt: TGTGCCAGCATGGAGTTGGGGGGGCCCTATGGCTACACCTTC

j_call: TRBJ2-7
v_call: TRBV2
cdr3_length: 13
d_call: -
clone_size: medium-sized
cdr3_aa: CASRLTPSYEQYF
cdr3_nt: TGTGCCAGCAGACTGACCCCTTCCTACGAGCAGTACTTC

j_call: TRBJ1-3
v_call: TRBV25-1
cdr3_length: 13
d_call: -
clone_size: few
cdr3_aa: CASSEVGRNTIYF
cdr3_nt: TGTGCCAGCAGTGAAGTTGGAAGAAACACCATATATTTT

j_call: TRBJ2-2
v_call: TRBV9
cdr3_length: 13
d_call: -
clone_size: many
cdr3_aa: CASSVGGTGELFF
cdr3_nt: TGTGCCAGCAGCGTAGGGGGAACCGGGGAGCTGTTTTTT

j_call: TRBJ2-7
v_call: TRBV28
cdr3_length: 15
d_call: -
clone_size: -
cdr3_aa: CASSLVDLQRNEQYF
cdr3_nt: TGTGCCAGCAGTTTGGTGGACCTCCAACGCAACGAGCAGTACTTC

j_call: TRBJ1-4
v_call: TRBV19
cdr3_length: 15
d_call: -
clone_size: -
cdr3_aa: CASSRQLGPNEKLFF
cdr3_nt: TGTGCCAGTAGTCGACAGCTTGGGCCTAATGAAAAACTGTTTTTT

j_call: TRBJ1-2
v_call: TRBV18
cdr3_length: 14
d_call: TRBD1
clone_size: once
cdr3_aa: CASSPEDRSYGYTF
cdr3_nt: TGTGCCAGCTCACCAGAGGACAGGAGCTATGGCTACACCTTC

j_call: TRBJ1-6
v_call: TRBV6-5
cdr3_length: 14
d_call: -
clone_size: medium-sized
cdr3_aa: CASSYTGGNSPLHF
cdr3_nt: TGTGCCAGCAGTTATACAGGCGGGAATTCACCCCTCCACTTT

j_call: TRBJ2-7
v_call: TRBV6-1
cdr3_length: 13
d_call: TRBD1
clone_size: -
cdr3_aa: CASSRDRGYEQYF
cdr3_nt: TGTGCCAGCAGCCGGGACAGGGGCTACGAGCAGTACTTC

j_call: TRBJ2-7
v_call: TRBV28
cdr3_length: 14
d_call: TRBD2
clone_size: -
cdr3_aa: CASSLAGGGYEQYF
cdr3_nt: TGTGCCAGCAGTTTAGCGGGGGGCGGTTACGAGCAGTACTTC

j_call: TRBJ1-2
v_call: TRBV9
cdr3_length: 16
d_call: -
clone_size: -
cdr3_aa: CASSVKQGTSNYGYTF
cdr3_nt: TGTGCCAGCAGCGTTAAACAGGGAACTTCTAACTATGGCTACACCTTC

j_call: TRBJ2-7
v_call: TRBV6-5
cdr3_length: 14
d_call: TRBD1
clone_size: -
cdr3_aa: CASSYRQGAYEQYF
cdr3_nt: TGTGCCAGCAGTTACAGGCAGGGGGCCTACGAGCAGTACTTC

j_call: TRBJ2-5
v_call: TRBV30
cdr3_length: 13
d_call: -
clone_size: -
cdr3_aa: CAWSVQADATQYF
cdr3_nt: TGTGCCTGGAGTGTACAGGCAGATGCGACCCAGTACTTC

j_call: TRBJ1-1
v_call: TRBV7-8
cdr3_length: 13
d_call: -
clone_size: few
cdr3_aa: CASSLVSVTEAFF
cdr3_nt: TGTGCCAGCAGCTTAGTATCGGTCACTGAAGCTTTCTTT

j_call: TRBJ2-7
v_call: TRBV30
cdr3_length: 11
d_call: -
clone_size: -
cdr3_aa: CAWRGAYEQYF
cdr3_nt: TGTGCCTGGAGGGGGGCATACGAGCAGTACTTC

j_call: TRBJ2-2
v_call: TRBV9
cdr3_length: 16
d_call: TRBD2
clone_size: once
cdr3_aa: CASRLGLADITGELFF
cdr3_nt: TGTGCCAGCCGCCTGGGACTAGCGGACATTACCGGGGAGCTGTTTTTT

j_call: TRBJ2-3
v_call: TRBV5-1
cdr3_length: 15
d_call: -
clone_size: -
cdr3_aa: CASSWRGGPEDTQYF
cdr3_nt: TGCGCCAGCAGCTGGAGGGGTGGCCCAGAAGATACGCAGTATTTT

j_call: TRBJ1-2
v_call: TRBV6-1
cdr3_length: 14
d_call: TRBD1
clone_size: once
cdr3_aa: CASSSPDRHTGYTF
cdr3_nt: TGTGCCAGCAGCTCTCCGGACAGGCACACGGGCTACACCTTC

j_call: TRBJ1-5
v_call: TRBV7-6
cdr3_length: 11
d_call: -
clone_size: -
cdr3_aa: CASRYPDTQHF
cdr3_nt: TGTGCCAGCAGATACCCTGATACCCAGCATTTT

j_call: TRBJ2-1
v_call: TRBV25-1
cdr3_length: 16
d_call: TRBD1
clone_size: -
cdr3_aa: CASRNSGQGAYNEQFF
cdr3_nt: TGTGCCAGCAGAAACTCGGGACAGGGGGCCTACAATGAGCAGTTCTTC

j_call: TRBJ1-5
v_call: TRBV6-5
cdr3_length: 13
d_call: TRBD1
clone_size: -
cdr3_aa: CATTGARNQPQHF
cdr3_nt: TGTGCCACTACAGGGGCTCGCAATCAGCCCCAGCATTTT

j_call: TRBJ1-1
v_call: TRBV30
cdr3_length: 14
d_call: -
clone_size: -
cdr3_aa: CAWTRGAPSTEAFF
cdr3_nt: TGTGCCTGGACTCGCGGGGCCCCCTCCACTGAAGCTTTCTTT

j_call: TRBJ2-2
v_call: TRBV6-5
cdr3_length: 14
d_call: -
clone_size: -
cdr3_aa: CASSFGGGTGELFF
cdr3_nt: TGTGCCAGCAGTTTCGGGGGAGGCACCGGGGAGCTGTTTTTT

j_call: TRBJ1-3
v_call: TRBV21-1
cdr3_length: 17
d_call: -
clone_size: medium-sized
cdr3_aa: CASSKMLGWVSGNTIYF
cdr3_nt: TGTGCCAGCAGCAAAATGCTGGGGTGGGTCTCTGGAAACACCATATATTTT

j_call: TRBJ1-2
v_call: TRBV6-5
cdr3_length: 12
d_call: -
clone_size: -
cdr3_aa: CASSQGVYGYTF
cdr3_nt: TGTGCCAGCAGTCAGGGAGTTTATGGCTACACCTTC

j_call: TRBJ1-2
v_call: TRBV7-9
cdr3_length: 14
d_call: TRBD1
clone_size: -
cdr3_aa: CASSSDTGEGGYTF
cdr3_nt: TGTGCCAGCAGCTCCGACACAGGGGAGGGGGGCTACACCTTC